These T cell receptor beta chains were read from a single sample in a study of PD-1 blockade in classical Hodgkin lymphoma. This table comes from immunoSEQ multiplex PCR, and its TCRdb copy is limited to in-frame clones, with some not included. The profile shows approximately 160,000 clones, less than 80% of them singletons. This material consisted of peripheral blood mononuclear cells (PBMCs), taken before the second cycle of nivolumab. All receptors derive from a human donor with classical Hodgkin lymphoma. Each CDR3 is given with its conserved first and last residue. A D gene is named only where the DNA matches it firmly. Clone size appears in some rows only: once, few, many, or a class for an expanded clone.

TRBD1	14	NA	TRBV2	TRBJ2-2	CASRGDSFAGELFF	TGTGCCAGCAGGGGGGACAGCTTTGCCGGGGAGCTGTTTTTT
TRBD1	16	NA	TRBV9	TRBJ2-1	CASSAPPGGSYNEQFF	TGTGCCAGCAGCGCCCCACCAGGGGGCTCCTACAATGAGCAGTTCTTC
NA	14	once	TRBV6-1	TRBJ1-1	CASCVTVAYTEAFF	TGTGCCAGCTGTGTGACTGTGGCGTACACTGAAGCTTTCTTT
NA	15	NA	TRBV19	TRBJ2-7	CASSIDSGGAYEQYF	TGTGCCAGTAGTATAGATTCAGGGGGGGCCTACGAGCAGTACTTC
NA	13	NA	TRBV4-1	TRBJ1-6	CASSPTRDSPLHF	TGCGCCAGCAGCCCTACCAGGGATTCACCCCTCCACTTT
NA	14	NA	TRBV28	TRBJ1-4	CASSFRALNEKLFF	TGTGCCAGCAGTTTTAGGGCCCTTAATGAAAAACTGTTTTTT
NA	13	many	TRBV15	TRBJ1-1	CATKWGRNTEAFF	TGTGCGACAAAGTGGGGCCGTAACACTGAAGCTTTCTTT
TRBD1	16	NA	TRBV7-8	TRBJ1-5	CASSGQAFISNQPQHF	TGTGCCAGCAGTGGACAGGCTTTTATCAGCAATCAGCCCCAGCATTTT
NA	14	many	TRBV6-6	TRBJ2-2	CASSPWGDTGELFF	TGTGCCAGCAGCCCATGGGGGGACACCGGGGAGCTGTTTTTT
NA	15	few	TRBV4-2	TRBJ2-3	CASSQDPARRDTQYF	TGTGCCAGCAGCCAAGACCCCGCGCGGAGGGATACGCAGTATTTT
NA	13	NA	TRBV19	TRBJ2-5	CASATPWNRTQYF	TGTGCCAGTGCAACCCCTTGGAATCGGACCCAGTACTTC
NA	12	NA	TRBV7-3	TRBJ1-2	CARGAGMGGYTF	TGTGCTCGGGGTGCGGGGATGGGAGGCTACACCTTC
TRBD2	11	NA	TRBV7-2	TRBJ2-3	CASSSSGTQYF	TGTGCCAGCAGCTCTAGCGGGACGCAGTATTTT
NA	14	NA	TRBV5-1	TRBJ2-2	CASSLGGNTGELFF	TGCGCCAGCAGCTTGGGAGGAAACACCGGGGAGCTGTTTTTT
NA	11	few	TRBV20-1	TRBJ2-3	CSASVGDTQYF	TGCAGTGCTAGCGTGGGGGATACGCAGTATTTT
TRBD1	18	NA	TRBV5-1	TRBJ2-5	CASSKTGKRDRVGETQYF	TGCGCCAGCAGCAAAACAGGGAAGCGGGACAGGGTAGGAGAGACCCAGTACTTC
NA	15	once	TRBV5-6	TRBJ2-7	CASSLLRHRAYEQYF	TGTGCCAGCAGCTTGCTCCGCCACAGAGCCTACGAGCAGTACTTC
NA	14	NA	TRBV18	TRBJ1-5	CASSPTDGNQPQHF	TGTGCCAGCTCACCGACAGATGGCAATCAGCCCCAGCATTTT
NA	13	NA	TRBV10-3	TRBJ2-1	CATTESSYNEQFF	TGTGCCACGACAGAAAGCTCCTACAATGAGCAGTTCTTC
NA	13	NA	TRBV5-6	TRBJ2-5	CASSLAGVETQYF	TGTGCCAGCAGCTTGGCTGGGGTAGAGACCCAGTACTTC
NA	13	NA	TRBV19	TRBJ1-2	CASNRGQTYGYTF	TGTGCCAGTAACCGCGGGCAGACCTATGGCTACACCTTC
NA	14	NA	TRBV28	TRBJ2-3	CASSSSRGDDTQYF	TGTGCCAGCAGTTCTAGCAGGGGAGACGATACGCAGTATTTT
TRBD2	17	NA	TRBV28	TRBJ2-3	CASSLNAGLAGSDTQYF	TGTGCCAGCAGTTTAAACGCGGGACTAGCGGGTTCAGATACGCAGTATTTT
NA	12	NA	TRBV18	TRBJ2-3	CASSPVGDTQYF	TGTGCCAGCTCACCAGTGGGAGATACGCAGTATTTT
NA	17	NA	TRBV12-5	TRBJ2-5	CASGLAPEVPGRETQYF	TGTGCTAGTGGTTTGGCGCCGGAGGTACCCGGTAGGGAGACCCAGTACTTC
TRBD2	16	NA	TRBV6-6	TRBJ2-1	CASSSQTSGAPNEQFF	TGTGCCAGCAGTTCCCAGACTAGCGGGGCTCCTAATGAGCAGTTCTTC
TRBD2	15	NA	TRBV6-5	TRBJ2-1	CASKLGLANYNEQFF	TGTGCCAGCAAACTCGGACTAGCGAACTACAATGAGCAGTTCTTC